The next 5 T cell receptor beta chains were all read from a single sample in a study of blood T cell repertoires in COVID-19. The table came from immunoSEQ multiplex PCR; TCRdb's copy has only in-frame clones and leaves some out. The sample contains roughly 100,000 clones, 75% to 90% of which appear only once. Sequenced sample: peripheral blood. The source of these receptors is a human donor in a cohort sampled during active or convalescent COVID-19.

The gene calls are TRBV30 and TRBJ1-5, with D possibly TRBD1 on 5 matching bases. The V end was cut by 5 bases, the J end by 5 bases, with 10 bases between. The CDR3 sequence is 12 residues long. The germline gives CDR1 GTSNPN, CDR2 SVGIG (reference sequence). The CDR3 protein is CAWGTADQPQHF. The CDR3 bases are TGTGCCTGGGGGACTGCAGATCAGCCCCAGCATTTT.

The chain employs TRBV7-6 and TRBJ2-1; D not certain. CDR1 SGHVS and CDR2 FNYEAQ come from the germline V gene. The CDR3 loop spans 13 amino acids. V was pared by 1 base and J by 8 bases, with 9 bases between. For the CDR3, the DNA is TGTGCCAGCAGCTTAGTGGTCTCGGATGAGCAGTTCTTC. This sequence encodes CASSLVVSDEQFF.

The chain uses TRBV27 and TRBJ1-2; the match to TRBD1 covers 10 bases. V dropped 6 bases and J dropped 4; count of bases not matched to a gene: 11. The CDR3 has 16 residues. Germline CDR1 MNHEY, CDR2 SMNVEV (reference sequence). The CDR3: CASSRDRGVSSYGYTF. CDR3 bases: TGTGCCAGCAGCCGGGACAGGGGTGTTTCGAGCTATGGCTACACCTTC.

The gene calls are TRBV7-6 and TRBJ2-1; D unresolved. In germline, CDR1 is SGHVS, CDR2 FNYEAQ. There are 13 residues in the CDR3. V gave up 4 bases and J gave up 1 base, with 5 bases separating them. The CDR3 DNA is TGTGCCAGCAGCTCCCAATCCTACAATGAGCAGTTCTTC. Encoded protein: CASSSQSYNEQFF.

The V call is TRBV19, the J call TRBJ1-4; TRBD1 matches at 8 bases. V was pared by 5 bases and J by 4 bases, with 6 bases of the junction left unmatched. This CDR3 contains 15 residues. Germline assignment: CDR1 LNHDA and CDR2 SQIVND (reference sequence). Here the CDR3 reads CASSFRGQGNEKLFF. CDR3 DNA: TGTGCCAGTAGTTTCAGGGGGCAGGGTAATGAAAAACTGTTTTTT.